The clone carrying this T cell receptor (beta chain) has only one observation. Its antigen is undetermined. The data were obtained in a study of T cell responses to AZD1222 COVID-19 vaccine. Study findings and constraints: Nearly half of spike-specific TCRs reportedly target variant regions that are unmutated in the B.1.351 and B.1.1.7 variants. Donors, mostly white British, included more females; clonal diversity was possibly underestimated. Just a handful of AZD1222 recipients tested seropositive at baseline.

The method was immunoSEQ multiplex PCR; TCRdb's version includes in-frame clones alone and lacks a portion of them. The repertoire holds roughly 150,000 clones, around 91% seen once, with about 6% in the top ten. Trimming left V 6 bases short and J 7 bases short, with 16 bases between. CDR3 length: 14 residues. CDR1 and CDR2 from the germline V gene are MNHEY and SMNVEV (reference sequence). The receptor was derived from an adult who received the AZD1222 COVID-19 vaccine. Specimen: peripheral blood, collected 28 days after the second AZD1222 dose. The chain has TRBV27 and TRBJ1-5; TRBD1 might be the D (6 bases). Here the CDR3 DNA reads TGTGCCAGCAGGCAACAGGGAGGCGCGCAGCCCCAGCATTTT. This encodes CASRQQGGAQPQHF.